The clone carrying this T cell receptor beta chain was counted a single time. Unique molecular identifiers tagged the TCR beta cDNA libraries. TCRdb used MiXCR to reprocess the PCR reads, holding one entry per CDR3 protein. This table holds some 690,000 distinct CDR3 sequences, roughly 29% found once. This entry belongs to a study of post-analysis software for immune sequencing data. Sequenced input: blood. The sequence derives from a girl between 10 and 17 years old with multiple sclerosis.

DNA for the CDR3: TGCAGTGCTAGAGATGGAGGGTTCGGCTACGAGCAGTACTTC. Translation gives CSARDGGFGYEQYF. The chain couples TRBV20-1 to TRBJ2-7; tentative D call: TRBD2 (6 bases). CDR1 is DFQATT and CDR2 is SNEGSKA in the germline V gene (reference sequence). With 0 bases removed from V and 3 bases from J, the gap between germline ends came to 12 bases. This CDR3 comprises 14 residues.